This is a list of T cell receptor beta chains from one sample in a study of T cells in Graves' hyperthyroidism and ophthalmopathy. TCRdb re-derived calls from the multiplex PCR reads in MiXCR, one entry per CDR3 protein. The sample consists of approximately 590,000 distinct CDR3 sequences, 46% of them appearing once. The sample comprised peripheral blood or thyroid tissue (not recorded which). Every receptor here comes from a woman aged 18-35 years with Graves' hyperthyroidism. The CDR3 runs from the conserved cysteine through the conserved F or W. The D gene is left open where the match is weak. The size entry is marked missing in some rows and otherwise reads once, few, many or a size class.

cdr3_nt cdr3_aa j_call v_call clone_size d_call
TGTGCCAGCAGTTACTCAGGGGACGAGGGCTATGGCTACACCTTC CASSYSGDEGYGYTF TRBJ1-2 TRBV6-6 . .
TGTGCCAGCAGCTTATTGGGACAGGGTTACGAGCAGTACTTC CASSLLGQGYEQYF TRBJ2-7 TRBV7-2 . TRBD1
TGCAGCGTTGAAGACACAGTACTATATGGCTACACCTTC CSVEDTVLYGYTF TRBJ1-2 TRBV29-1 few .
TGTGCCAGCAGTTCCCTTATCTCCGAAACCTACGAGCAGTACTTC CASSSLISETYEQYF TRBJ2-7 TRBV2 . .
TGCGCCAGCAGCTTGCGGACGGGACAGCCCGGGGAGCTGTTTTTT CASSLRTGQPGELFF TRBJ2-2 TRBV5-1 few TRBD1
TGTGCCAGCAGTCCTGGACTTATCTCTGGGGCCAACGTCCTGACTTTC CASSPGLISGANVLTF TRBJ2-6 TRBV12-3/TRBV12-4 many .
TGTGCCAGCAGCTTAGCGGCGGGGGCAGATACGCAGTATTTT CASSLAAGADTQYF TRBJ2-3 TRBV7-9 . TRBD2
TGCAGCGTTGAAGAGGCGGGGGGGGAAGAGACCCAGTACTTC CSVEEAGGEETQYF TRBJ2-5 TRBV29-1 many TRBD2
TGTGCTAGCAGCTTGGTAGCGGGAGATAACGAGCAGTACTTC CASSLVAGDNEQYF TRBJ2-7 TRBV7-7 many TRBD2
TGTGCCAGCAGCCCCCCTCACCGGACGGCTGGAAACACCATATATTTT CASSPPHRTAGNTIYF TRBJ1-3 TRBV6-6 . .
TGTGCCACCAGTACTCTCCTCTCTGGAAACACCATATATTTT CATSTLLSGNTIYF TRBJ1-3 TRBV24-1 . .
TGTGCCAGCGGACGGGGGCCCCCAAATGACGAGCAGTACTTC CASGRGPPNDEQYF TRBJ2-7 TRBV25-1 . .
TGTGCCAGCAGCCCGCGGGAGGGCCTCGACGAGCAGTACTTC CASSPREGLDEQYF TRBJ2-7 TRBV2 . TRBD2
TGTGCCAGCAGCGACAATAGCAATCAGCCCCAGCATTTT CASSDNSNQPQHF TRBJ1-5 TRBV2 many .
TGTGCCAGCAGATCACAGGGTACGGGAGCTTACGAGCAGTACTTC CASRSQGTGAYEQYF TRBJ2-7 TRBV7-8 . .
TGTGCCAGCAGCGACGGGAGCTCGAACTCCTTT CASSDGSSNSF TRBJ1-1 TRBV2 . .
TGTGCCAGCAGCTTCGGACTAGCGGGGGTGTTCCAAGAGACCCAGTACTTC CASSFGLAGVFQETQYF TRBJ2-5 TRBV7-9 once TRBD2
TGTGCCAGCAGCCCGGGACAGGGTCCCACTAATGAAAAACTGTTTTTT CASSPGQGPTNEKLFF TRBJ1-4 TRBV25-1 . TRBD1
TGTGCCAGCAGCGAATGGGGTACCTTGAACACTGAAGCTTTCTTT CASSEWGTLNTEAFF TRBJ1-1 TRBV13 . .
TGTGCCAGCAGTGTAAGACGCCCCCGCTCCTATAATTCACCCCTCCACTTT CASSVRRPRSYNSPLHF TRBJ1-6 TRBV2 . .
TGTGCCAGCAGTGAATTGGGTGGGGACACTGACGAGCAGTACTTC CASSELGGDTDEQYF TRBJ2-7 TRBV6-1 . .
TGTGCCAGCAGTGTTGTGGGGGCGAACACCGGGGAGCTGTTTTTT CASSVVGANTGELFF TRBJ2-2 TRBV2 . .
TGTGCCAGCAGCTTAGCCGGGACACCGAATTCACCCCTCCACTTT CASSLAGTPNSPLHF TRBJ1-6 TRBV7-8 many .
TGTGCCAGCAGCTTTAACAGAGGAGAGACCCAGTACTTC CASSFNRGETQYF TRBJ2-5 TRBV7-9 many .
TGTGCCAGCAGCGGTAGCGGGAGGAACTACGAGCAGTACTTC CASSGSGRNYEQYF TRBJ2-7 TRBV11-1 . TRBD2
TGTGCCAGTAGTATTGGCCAGCTCTATGGCTACACCTTC CASSIGQLYGYTF TRBJ1-2 TRBV19 . .
TGTGCCAGCAGCTTAAGCCCTGGGACAGAGAACACTGAAGCTTTCTTT CASSLSPGTENTEAFF TRBJ1-1 TRBV7-9 few TRBD1
TGCAGTGCTCGCACCCTGGACATAAGGGGACTTTCCTACGAGCAGTACTTC CSARTLDIRGLSYEQYF TRBJ2-7 TRBV20-1 . .
TGTGCCAGCAGTTCCACCAATTATGGGACCGGGGAGCTGTTTTTT CASSSTNYGTGELFF TRBJ2-2 TRBV7-2 few .